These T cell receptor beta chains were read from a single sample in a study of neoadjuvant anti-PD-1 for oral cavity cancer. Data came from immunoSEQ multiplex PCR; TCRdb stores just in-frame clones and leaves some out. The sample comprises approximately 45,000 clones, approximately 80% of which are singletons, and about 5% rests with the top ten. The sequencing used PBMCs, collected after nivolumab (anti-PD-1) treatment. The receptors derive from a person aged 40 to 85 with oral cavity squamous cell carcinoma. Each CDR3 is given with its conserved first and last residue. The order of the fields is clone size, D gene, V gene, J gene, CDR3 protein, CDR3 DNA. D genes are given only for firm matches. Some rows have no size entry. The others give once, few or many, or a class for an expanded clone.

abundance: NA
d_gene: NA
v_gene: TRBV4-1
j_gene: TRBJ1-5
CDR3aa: CASSQGVGLTKGPQHF
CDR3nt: TGCGCCAGCAGCCAAGGGGTAGGGCTCACGAAGGGTCCCCAGCATTTT

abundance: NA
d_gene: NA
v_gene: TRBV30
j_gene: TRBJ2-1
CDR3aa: CAWSVSNSRSEQFF
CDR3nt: TGTGCCTGGAGTGTATCCAACAGCAGGAGTGAGCAGTTCTTC

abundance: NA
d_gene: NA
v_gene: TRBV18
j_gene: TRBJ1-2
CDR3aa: CASSQNRESYGYTF
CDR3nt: TGTGCCAGCTCACAAAACAGGGAGAGCTATGGCTACACCTTC

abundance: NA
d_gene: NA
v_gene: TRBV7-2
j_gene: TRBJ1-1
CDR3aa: CASSLVGATTEAFF
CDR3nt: TGTGCCAGCAGCTTAGTGGGCGCGACAACTGAAGCTTTCTTT

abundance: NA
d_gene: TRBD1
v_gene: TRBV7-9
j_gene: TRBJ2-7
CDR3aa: CASSFWTGPYEQYF
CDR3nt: TGTGCCAGCAGCTTCTGGACAGGGCCCTACGAGCAGTACTTC

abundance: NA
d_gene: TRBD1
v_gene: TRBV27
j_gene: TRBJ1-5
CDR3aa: CASSPRTGDQPQHF
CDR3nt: TGTGCCAGCAGTCCAAGGACAGGGGACCAGCCCCAGCATTTT

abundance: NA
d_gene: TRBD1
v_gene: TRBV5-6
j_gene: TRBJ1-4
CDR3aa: CASSQFGQVVEKLFF
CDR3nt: TGTGCCAGCAGCCAGTTCGGACAGGTGGTTGAAAAACTGTTTTTT

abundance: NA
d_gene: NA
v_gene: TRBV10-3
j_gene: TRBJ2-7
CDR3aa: CAIRGGTKSHEQYF
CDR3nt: TGTGCCATCAGGGGGGGGACAAAGTCCCACGAGCAGTACTTC

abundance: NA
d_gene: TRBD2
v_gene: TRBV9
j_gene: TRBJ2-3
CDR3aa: CASSFRTSGGASADTQYF
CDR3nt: TGTGCCAGCAGCTTCCGGACTAGCGGGGGGGCGTCGGCAGATACGCAGTATTTT

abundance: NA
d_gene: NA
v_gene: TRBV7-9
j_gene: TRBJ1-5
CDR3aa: CASSFDSSNQPQHF
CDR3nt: TGTGCCAGCAGCTTCGACAGTAGCAATCAGCCCCAGCATTTT

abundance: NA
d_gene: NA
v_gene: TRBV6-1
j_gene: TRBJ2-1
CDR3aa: CASTMLNNEQFF
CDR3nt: TGTGCCAGCACCATGCTGAACAATGAGCAGTTCTTC

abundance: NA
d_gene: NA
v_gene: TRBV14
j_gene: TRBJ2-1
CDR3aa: CASSQERGYARNEQFF
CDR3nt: TGTGCCAGCAGCCAAGAACGGGGCTATGCCAGGAATGAGCAGTTCTTC

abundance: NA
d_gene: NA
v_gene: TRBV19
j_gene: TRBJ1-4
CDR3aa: CASSPGGRFNEKLFF
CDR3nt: TGTGCCAGTAGTCCCGGGGGACGGTTTAATGAAAAACTGTTTTTT

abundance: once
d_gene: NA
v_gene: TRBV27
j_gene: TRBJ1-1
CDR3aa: CASRNHRDDTEAFF
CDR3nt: TGTGCCAGCAGAAACCACCGGGACGACACTGAAGCTTTCTTT

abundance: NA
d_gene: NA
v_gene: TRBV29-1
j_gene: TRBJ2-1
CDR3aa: CSVDSESSYNEQFF
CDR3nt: TGCAGCGTTGACAGCGAAAGCTCCTACAATGAGCAGTTCTTC

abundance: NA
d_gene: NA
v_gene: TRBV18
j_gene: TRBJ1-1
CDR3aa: CASSPGRGRTEAFF
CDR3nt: TGTGCCAGCTCCCCAGGGAGGGGTAGGACTGAAGCTTTCTTT

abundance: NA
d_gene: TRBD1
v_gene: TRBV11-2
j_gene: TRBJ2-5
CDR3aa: CASSRDRKETQYF
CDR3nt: TGTGCCAGCAGTAGGGACAGAAAAGAGACCCAGTACTTC

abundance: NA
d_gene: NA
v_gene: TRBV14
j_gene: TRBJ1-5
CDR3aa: CASSQDSGLNQPQHF
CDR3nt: TGTGCCAGCAGCCAAGATTCCGGATTAAATCAGCCCCAGCATTTT

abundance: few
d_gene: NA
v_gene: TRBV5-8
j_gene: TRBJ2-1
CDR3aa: CASSLGQARNEQFF
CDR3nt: TGTGCCAGCAGCTTGGGGCAGGCCAGAAATGAGCAGTTCTTC

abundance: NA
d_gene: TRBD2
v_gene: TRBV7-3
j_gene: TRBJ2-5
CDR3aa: CASSLAGGGETQYF
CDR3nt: TGTGCCAGCAGCCTAGCGGGAGGGGGAGAGACCCAGTACTTC

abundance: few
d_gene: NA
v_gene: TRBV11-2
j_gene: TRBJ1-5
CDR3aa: CASSEGDQPQHF
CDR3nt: TGTGCCAGCAGCGAAGGGGATCAGCCCCAGCATTTT

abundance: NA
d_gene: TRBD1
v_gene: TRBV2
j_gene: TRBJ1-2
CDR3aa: CASSQTGEVEGYTF
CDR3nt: TGTGCCAGCAGCCAGACAGGGGAGGTAGAGGGCTACACCTTC

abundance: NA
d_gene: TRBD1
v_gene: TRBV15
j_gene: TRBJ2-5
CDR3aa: CATSSGQGEEETQYF
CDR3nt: TGTGCCACCAGCAGTGGACAGGGAGAGGAAGAGACCCAGTACTTC

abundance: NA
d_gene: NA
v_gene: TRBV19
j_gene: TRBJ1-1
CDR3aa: CASSRAGMNTEAFF
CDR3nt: TGTGCCAGTTCTCGCGCGGGGATGAACACTGAAGCTTTCTTT

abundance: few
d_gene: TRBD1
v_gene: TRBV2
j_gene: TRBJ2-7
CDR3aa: CASKGPNLQGVSYEQYF
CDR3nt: TGTGCCAGCAAGGGGCCTAACTTACAGGGGGTTTCCTACGAGCAGTACTTC

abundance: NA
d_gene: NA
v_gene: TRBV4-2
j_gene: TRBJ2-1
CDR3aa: CASSQDSTVSYNEQFF
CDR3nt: TGTGCCAGCAGCCAAGATTCAACGGTTAGCTACAATGAGCAGTTCTTC

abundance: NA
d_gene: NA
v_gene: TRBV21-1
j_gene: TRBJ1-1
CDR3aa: CASSKFLVRTEAFF
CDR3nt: TGTGCCAGCAGCAAGTTCTTAGTTCGCACTGAAGCTTTCTTT

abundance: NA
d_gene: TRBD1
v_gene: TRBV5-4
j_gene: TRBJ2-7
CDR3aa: CASSPGQGSSYEQYF
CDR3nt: TGTGCCAGCAGCCCGGGACAGGGGAGCTCCTACGAGCAGTACTTC

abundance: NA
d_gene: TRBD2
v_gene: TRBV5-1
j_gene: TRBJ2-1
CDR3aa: CASSLAQRLAGHSQFF
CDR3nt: TGCGCCAGCAGCTTGGCCCAGAGACTAGCGGGCCATTCTCAGTTCTTC

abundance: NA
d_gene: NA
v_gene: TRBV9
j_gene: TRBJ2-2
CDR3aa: CASSPQWDTGELFF
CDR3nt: TGTGCCAGCAGCCCTCAATGGGACACCGGGGAGCTGTTTTTT

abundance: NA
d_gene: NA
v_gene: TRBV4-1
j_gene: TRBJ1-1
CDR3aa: CASSQAPSLNTEAFF
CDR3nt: TGCGCCAGCAGCCAAGCCCCCAGTCTGAACACTGAAGCTTTCTTT

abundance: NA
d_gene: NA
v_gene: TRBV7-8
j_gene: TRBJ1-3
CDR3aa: CASSFGDTIYF
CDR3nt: TGTGCCAGCAGCTTCGGGGACACCATATATTTT

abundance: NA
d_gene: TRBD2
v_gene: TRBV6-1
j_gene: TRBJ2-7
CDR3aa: CASSSGGGLSYEQYF
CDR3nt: TGTGCCAGCAGCTCGGGGGGGGGACTCTCCTACGAGCAGTACTTC

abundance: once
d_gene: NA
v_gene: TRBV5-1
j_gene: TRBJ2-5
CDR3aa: CASSPTTGPETQYF
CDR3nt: TGCGCCAGCAGCCCAACTACAGGGCCAGAGACCCAGTACTTC

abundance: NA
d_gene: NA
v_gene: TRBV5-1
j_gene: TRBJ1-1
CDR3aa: CASSNPKGEDTEAFF
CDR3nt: TGCGCCAGCAGCAACCCCAAGGGGGAGGACACTGAAGCTTTCTTT

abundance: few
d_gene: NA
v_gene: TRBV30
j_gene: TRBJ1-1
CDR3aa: CAWTSWGINTEAFF
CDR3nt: TGTGCCTGGACCAGCTGGGGGATAAACACTGAAGCTTTCTTT

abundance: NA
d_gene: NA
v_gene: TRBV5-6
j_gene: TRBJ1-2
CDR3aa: CASSLLRERFGYGYTF
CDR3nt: TGTGCCAGCAGCTTGTTGCGGGAGAGATTCGGCTATGGCTACACCTTC

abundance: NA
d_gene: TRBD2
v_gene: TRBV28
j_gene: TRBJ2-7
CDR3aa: CASSLFSGLKSEQYF
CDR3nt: TGTGCCAGCAGTTTATTTAGCGGGCTCAAAAGCGAGCAGTACTTC

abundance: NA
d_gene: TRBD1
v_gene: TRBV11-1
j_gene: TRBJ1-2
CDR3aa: CASSIGTGGNGYTF
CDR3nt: TGTGCCAGCAGCATCGGGACAGGGGGTAACGGCTACACCTTC

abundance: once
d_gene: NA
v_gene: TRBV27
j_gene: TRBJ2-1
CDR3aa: CASSWPGPVGNEQFF
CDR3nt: TGTGCCAGCAGTTGGCCGGGGCCGGTCGGGAATGAGCAGTTCTTC

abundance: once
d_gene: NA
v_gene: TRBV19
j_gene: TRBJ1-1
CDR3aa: CASNGKAEAFF
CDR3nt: TGTGCCAGTAATGGGAAGGCCGAAGCTTTCTTT

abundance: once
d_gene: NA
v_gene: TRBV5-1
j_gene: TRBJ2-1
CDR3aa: CASSQALGSYNEQFF
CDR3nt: TGCGCCAGCAGCCAGGCCCTGGGCAGCTACAATGAGCAGTTCTTC

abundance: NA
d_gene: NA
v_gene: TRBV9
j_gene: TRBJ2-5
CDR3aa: CASSRGSKETQYF
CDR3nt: TGTGCCAGCAGCAGAGGCAGCAAGGAGACCCAGTACTTC

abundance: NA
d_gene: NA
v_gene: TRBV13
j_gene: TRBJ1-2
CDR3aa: CASSLGLGSYGYTF
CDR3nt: TGTGCCAGCAGCTTAGGCCTGGGTAGCTATGGCTACACCTTC

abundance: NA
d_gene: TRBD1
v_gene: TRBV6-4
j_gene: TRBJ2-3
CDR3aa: CASSLGRGQADTQYF
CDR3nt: TGTGCCAGCTCCCTGGGCAGGGGGCAAGCAGATACGCAGTATTTT

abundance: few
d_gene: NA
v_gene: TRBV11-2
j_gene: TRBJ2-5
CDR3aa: CASSSEPLKTQYF
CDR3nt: TGTGCCAGCAGCTCAGAACCGCTCAAGACCCAGTACTTC

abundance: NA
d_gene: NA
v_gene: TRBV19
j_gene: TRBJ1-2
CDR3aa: CASSTDPYGYTF
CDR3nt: TGTGCCAGTAGTACGGACCCCTATGGCTACACCTTC

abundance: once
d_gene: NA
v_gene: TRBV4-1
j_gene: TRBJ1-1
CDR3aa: CASSQGEKAFF
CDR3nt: TGCGCCAGCAGCCAAGGAGAGAAGGCTTTCTTT

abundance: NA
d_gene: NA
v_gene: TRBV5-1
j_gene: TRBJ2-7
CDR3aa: CASSLGQGLYEQYF
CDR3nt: TGCGCCAGCAGCTTGGGGCAGGGGCTGTACGAGCAGTACTTC